A single sample gave rise to the 20 T cell receptor beta chains below, sequenced in a study of blood T cell dynamics during melanoma immunotherapy. Indicated time point: week 3, after first cycle of checkpoint inhibitor. Clones were sequenced by immunoSEQ multiplex PCR, and TCRdb holds only the in-frame ones, with some missing. The sample contains roughly 8,700 clones, approximately 85% of which appear only once. Sequences were derived from blood, sampled from a patient treated with checkpoint blockade. The origin of the receptors is a human donor with melanoma.

The CDR3: CASSQVLPDVYEQYF. CDR3 coding DNA: TGCGCCAGCAGCCAAGTGCTTCCGGACGTCTACGAGCAGTACTTC. The chain employs TRBV4-1 and TRBJ2-7; D is ambiguous. The CDR3 loop spans 15 amino acids. The germline V gene has CDR1 MGHRA and CDR2 YSYEKL. Trimming shortened V by 1 base and J by 3 bases, and 13 bases separated the two germline ends.

V usage is TRBV4-2 and J usage is TRBJ2-1, with 8 positions matching TRBD2. The CDR3 loop spans 16 amino acids. The V gene end was trimmed by 6 bases and the J gene end by 0 bases; junction bases not matched to a gene: 7. Germline-derived CDR1 and CDR2 are LGHNA and YNFKEQ. The CDR3 loop reads CASSETSGSSYNEQFF. CDR3 in DNA: TGTGCCAGCAGTGAAACTAGCGGAAGCTCCTACAATGAGCAGTTCTTC.

The rearrangement uses TRBV2 and TRBJ2-7, with D tentatively TRBD1 (6 bases). This CDR3 has 12 residues. Trimming stripped 11 bases from V and 1 base from J, with 12 bases between. CDR1 and CDR2 from the germline V gene are SNHLY and FYNNEI. The CDR3 bases are TGTGCCGAGGGGGACAAATCCTACGAGCAGTACTTC. Its protein is CAEGDKSYEQYF.

To note about this clone: Because the CDR3's place on the DNA is in doubt, the DNA is left out and the CDR3 is given as listed by TCRdb. The genes are TRBV28 and TRBJ1-5; the table's TRBD1 call for D was not verified on the DNA. Both ends counted, the CDR3 spans 15 residues. The germline gives CDR1 MDHEN, CDR2 SYDVKM. The CDR3 loop is CASSSSDRDNQPQHF.

This chain uses TRBV27 with TRBJ2-3, with unresolved D. The CDR3 extends over 13 amino acids. Germline CDR1 reads MNHEY; CDR2 reads SMNVEV (reference sequence). The V end was cut by 6 bases, the J end by 5 bases, with 12 bases between. The CDR3 here is CASRQNGRDTQYF. The CDR3 coding sequence is TGTGCCAGCAGGCAGAATGGCCGAGATACGCAGTATTTT.

V usage is TRBV10-3 and J usage is TRBJ1-2; D is undetermined. Trimming pared 3 bases from V and 2 bases from J, leaving 16 bases between. From germline, CDR1 is ENHRY and CDR2 SYGVKD. The CDR3 length is 16 residues. The CDR3 is CAISDRRLAENYGYTF. The DNA of the CDR3 is TGTGCCATCAGTGACCGACGACTGGCAGAGAACTATGGCTACACCTTC.

This clone was observed a handful of times. This chain uses TRBV7-9 with TRBJ1-6; no definite D call. Germline-derived CDR1 and CDR2 are SEHNR and FQNEAQ (reference sequence). This CDR3 has 14 amino acids. V gave up 2 bases and J gave up 3 bases, with 5 bases separating them. In DNA form, the CDR3 reads TGTGCCAGCAGCTTACCGGACTATAATTCACCCCTCCACTTT. Translating gives CASSLPDYNSPLHF.

The chain employs TRBV29-1 and TRBJ1-5; D not certain. The CDR3 is 12 residues long. Germline values: CDR1 SQVTM, CDR2 ANQGSEA. V lost 4 bases and J lost 4, with 8 bases in between. As DNA, the CDR3 is TGCAGCGTTGGCGACCCGAATCAGCCCCAGCATTTT. The encoded protein is CSVGDPNQPQHF.

The chain uses TRBV6-5 and TRBJ1-2; tentatively, D is TRBD1 (5 bases). Germline lookup yields CDR1 MNHEY and CDR2 SVGAGI. The germline V and J ends were trimmed by 2 bases and 10 bases, with 14 bases remaining between them. This CDR3 is built from 13 residues. The chain's CDR3 is CASSYAKKTAYTF. The CDR3 DNA follows: TGTGCCAGCAGTTACGCGAAGAAGACAGCCTACACCTTC.

The rearrangement joins TRBV6-5 to TRBJ1-1; D uncertain. Germline-derived CDR1 and CDR2 are MNHEY and SVGAGI. CDR3 length: 14 amino acids. V lost 4 bases and J lost 3, with 12 bases in between. CDR3 sequence: CASSSRAWDTEAFF. For the CDR3, the DNA is TGTGCCAGCAGTTCCCGGGCGTGGGACACTGAAGCTTTCTTT.

The rearrangement uses TRBV6-1 and TRBJ2-1, with TRBD2 matching over 15 bases. The CDR3 sequence is 17 residues long. J lost 4 bases, V lost 3 bases, and 4 bases had no gene match. Germline V lookup: CDR1 MNHNS, CDR2 SASEGT. CDR3 sequence reads: CASSDRTSGGVYNEQFF. The CDR3 DNA follows: TGTGCCAGCAGTGACAGGACTAGCGGGGGGGTGTACAATGAGCAGTTCTTC.

CDR3 bases: TGTGCCAGCAGCTTACGGGGAACTGAAGCTTTCTTT. This gives the protein CASSLRGTEAFF. The V and J genes are TRBV7-9 and TRBJ1-1; no clear D. CDR3 size: 12 residues. Trimming cost V 2 bases and J 5 bases, with 6 bases left between them. Germline assignment: CDR1 SEHNR and CDR2 FQNEAQ (reference sequence).

J is TRBJ2-7 and V is TRBV6-5, with 7 bases identical to TRBD1. Germline V gives CDR1 MNHEY, CDR2 SVGAGI. The length of the CDR3 is 15 residues. V lost 6 bases and J lost 5; bases outside the gene matches: 13. This CDR3 reads CASSPGTVVLNEQYF. In DNA form, the CDR3 reads TGTGCCAGCAGCCCCGGGACAGTGGTGTTAAACGAGCAGTACTTC.

The chain carries TRBV7-2 and TRBJ2-5; D uncertain. The germline V and J ends were trimmed by 5 bases and 1 base, with 11 bases remaining between them. Germline lookup yields CDR1 SGHTA and CDR2 FQGNSA. The CDR3 loop spans 14 amino acids. CDR3 coding DNA: TGTGCCAGCAGCGACCGGGTCTTCCAAGAGACCCAGTACTTC. This translates into CASSDRVFQETQYF.

This chain joins TRBV29-1 and TRBJ2-7; D is uncertain. The germline V gene has CDR1 SQVTM and CDR2 ANQGSEA. There are 12 residues in the CDR3. V lost 3 bases and J 2 bases, leaving 8 bases between the germline ends. Here the CDR3 reads CSVEGGTYEQYF. CDR3 DNA sequence: TGCAGCGTTGAGGGTGGTACCTACGAGCAGTACTTC.

The chain carries TRBV9 and TRBJ2-5; possibly TRBD2 for D (5 bases). This CDR3 spans 16 amino acids. V lost 0 bases, J lost 1 base, and 13 bases lay in between. Germline V gene lookup returns CDR1 SGDLS and CDR2 YYNGEE. The CDR3 sequence is CASSVAVRARQETQYF. The CDR3 bases are TGTGCCAGCAGCGTAGCTGTGAGGGCACGCCAAGAGACCCAGTACTTC.

The chain carries TRBV2 and TRBJ1-4, with D perhaps matching TRBD1 (5 bases). Germline loops: CDR1 SNHLY, CDR2 FYNNEI. This CDR3 spans 14 amino acids. V lost 3 bases and J lost 1, with 6 bases in between. CDR3: CASSEGGTNEKLFF. CDR3 DNA sequence: TGTGCCAGCAGTGAGGGGGGAACTAATGAAAAACTGTTTTTT.

The V call is TRBV6-6, the J call TRBJ1-1, with unresolved D. The CDR3 has 15 amino acids. Deletions cut 0 bases from V and 1 base from J, with 9 bases between. Germline V gene sequence: CDR1 MNHNY, CDR2 SVGAGI (reference sequence). The CDR3: CASSYSIRGNTEAFF. The CDR3 DNA reads as TGTGCCAGCAGTTACTCGATTCGCGGGAACACTGAAGCTTTCTTT.

The chain uses TRBV5-1 and TRBJ2-7, with no clear D. Germline V lookup: CDR1 SGHRS, CDR2 YFSETQ. The ends were cut back, 5 bases at V and 0 bases at J, with 12 bases in the middle. The CDR3 length is 14 residues. The CDR3 sequence: CASRSLPHSYEQYF. Here the CDR3 DNA reads TGCGCCAGCAGATCTCTTCCTCACTCCTACGAGCAGTACTTC.

The chain combines TRBV11-2 with TRBJ2-1; TRBD2 might be the D (6 bases). Germline V gene sequence: CDR1 SGHAT, CDR2 FQNNGV. The CDR3 has 14 residues. Trimming shortened V by 3 bases and J by 8 bases, and 14 bases separated the two germline ends. The CDR3 protein is CASSFLATGDEQFF. CDR3 sequence (DNA): TGTGCCAGCAGCTTCCTAGCGACGGGCGATGAGCAGTTCTTC. The whole variable domain, filled in from reference TRBV11-2 and TRBJ2-1, reads EAGVAQSPRYKIIEKRQSVAFWCNPISGHATLYWYQQILGQGPKLLIQFQNNGVVDDSQLPKDRFSAERLKGVDSTLKIQPAKLEDSAVYLCASSFLATGDEQFFGPGTRLTVL.